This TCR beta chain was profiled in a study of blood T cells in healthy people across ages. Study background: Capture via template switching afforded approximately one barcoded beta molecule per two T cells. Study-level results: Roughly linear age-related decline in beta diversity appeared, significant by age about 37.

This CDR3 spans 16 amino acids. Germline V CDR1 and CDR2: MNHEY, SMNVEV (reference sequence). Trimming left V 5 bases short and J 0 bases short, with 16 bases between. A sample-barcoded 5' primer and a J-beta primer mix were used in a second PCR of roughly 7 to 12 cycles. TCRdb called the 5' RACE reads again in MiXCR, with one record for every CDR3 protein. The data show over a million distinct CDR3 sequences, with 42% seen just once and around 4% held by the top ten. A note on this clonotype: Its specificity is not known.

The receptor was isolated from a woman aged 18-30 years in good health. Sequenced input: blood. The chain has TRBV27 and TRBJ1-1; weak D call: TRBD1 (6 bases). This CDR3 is CASSPGPTGLNTEAFF. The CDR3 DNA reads TGTGCCAGCAGTCCCGGCCCCACAGGGCTGAACACTGAAGCTTTCTTT.